Presented here are 18 T cell receptor beta chains from one specimen sequenced in a study of control samples from healthy donors and cancer patients. Profiling relied on immunoSEQ multiplex PCR, and the TCRdb table lists in-frame clones only, not all of them. This table holds about 160,000 clones, roughly 92% found once. Sequencing input: blood. Receptor source: a woman aged 25 to 39 in good health.

The rearrangement links TRBV14 to TRBJ2-7; 8 positions match TRBD1. Trimming at V came to 4 bases and at J to 5 bases, leaving 7 bases not matched to a gene. CDR1 and CDR2 (germline): SGHDN, FVKESK. There are 14 residues in the CDR3. The CDR3 DNA reads as TGTGCCAGCAGCCCCTGGACAGGGAGCCACGAGCAGTACTTC. It specifies CASSPWTGSHEQYF. The full variable domain, rest sourced from reference TRBV14 and TRBJ2-7, is EAGVTQFPSHSVIEKGQTVTLRCDPISGHDNLYWYRRVMGKEIKFLLHFVKESKQDESGMPNNRFLAERTGGTYSTLKVQPAELEDSGVYFCASSPWTGSHEQYFGPGTRLTVT.

The V call is TRBV7-9, the J call TRBJ2-5, with D hard to call. Germline V lookup: CDR1 SEHNR, CDR2 FQNEAQ (reference sequence). Trimming removed 2 bases at V and 2 bases at J, with 6 bases between. The CDR3 is 13 amino acids. The CDR3 loop reads CASSLPMQETQYF. The CDR3 DNA sequence: TGTGCCAGCAGCTTACCGATGCAAGAGACCCAGTACTTC.

The chain's CDR3 is CAWSWGGVMNTEAFF. CDR3 bases: TGTGCCTGGAGTTGGGGGGGGGTGATGAACACTGAAGCTTTCTTT. J is TRBJ1-1 and V is TRBV30, with a possible D match to TRBD1 (5 bases). Germline lookup yields CDR1 GTSNPN and CDR2 SVGIG (reference sequence). The CDR3 sequence is 15 residues long. Trimming took off 2 bases at V and 0 bases at J, with 13 bases between the two ends.

The rearrangement uses TRBV6-2 or TRBV6-3 and TRBJ2-3; D gene ambiguous. The CDR3 covers 14 residues. Germline CDR1 is MNHEY and CDR2 is SVGEGT. Trimming took off 2 bases at V and 3 bases at J, with 9 bases between the two ends. The CDR3 loop is CASSYGHPTDTQYF. The DNA of the CDR3 is TGTGCCAGCAGTTACGGGCATCCGACAGATACGCAGTATTTT.

This clone has only a few counts. This chain joins TRBV6-5 and TRBJ2-1; D remains ambiguous. The CDR3 is 13 residues long. Between the trimmed V and J ends, which lost 6 bases and 3 bases, there was a span of 9 bases. From germline, CDR1 is MNHEY and CDR2 SVGAGI. The CDR3 spells CASSATNYNEQFF. CDR3 nucleotide sequence: TGTGCCAGCAGCGCTACTAACTACAATGAGCAGTTCTTC.

This chain connects TRBV5-1 to TRBJ2-3; the match to TRBD2 covers 11 bases. The CDR3 loop spans 19 amino acids. The germline gives CDR1 SGHRS, CDR2 YFSETQ. J lost 2 bases, V lost 0 bases, and 11 bases had no gene match. This CDR3 reads CASSLAGTSGSFFTDTQYF. The CDR3 DNA reads TGCGCCAGCAGCTTGGCCGGAACTAGCGGGAGTTTTTTCACAGATACGCAGTATTTT.

This clone was seen only a few times. The chain recombines TRBV6-6 with TRBJ1-5; D gene ambiguous. V was clipped by 7 bases and J by 5 bases, with 12 bases between them. This CDR3 spans 13 amino acids. The germline V gene has CDR1 MNHNY and CDR2 SVGAGI (reference sequence). The CDR3 loop is CASTRGGDQPQHF. The CDR3 DNA sequence: TGTGCCAGCACGCGGGGTGGGGATCAGCCCCAGCATTTT.

This chain links TRBV25-1 with TRBJ2-7, with no clear D. This CDR3 is built from 13 residues. Trimming took 7 bases from V and 6 from J, leaving 16 bases between them. The germline V gene has CDR1 MGHDK and CDR2 SYGVNS. This chain's CDR3 is CASKRHSTPEQYF. CDR3 sequence (DNA): TGTGCCAGCAAAAGACACTCCACCCCCGAGCAGTACTTC.

This chain joins TRBV5-1 and TRBJ2-5; D may match TRBD1 or TRBD2 (5 bases each). This CDR3 is built from 18 residues. Trimming pared 0 bases from V and 5 bases from J, leaving 23 bases between. Germline lookup yields CDR1 SGHRS and CDR2 YFSETQ. The CDR3 sequence: CASSLGTDERPGTETQYF. The CDR3 DNA reads as TGCGCCAGCAGCTTGGGGACTGATGAGAGGCCTGGGACGGAGACCCAGTACTTC.

The chain uses TRBV28 and TRBJ2-5; tentatively, D is TRBD1 (6 bases). Between the trimmed V and J ends, which lost 5 bases and 2 bases, there was a span of 12 bases. Germline lookup yields CDR1 MDHEN and CDR2 SYDVKM. CDR3 length: 14 residues. The CDR3 DNA is TGTGCCAGCAGTCCTCGGACAGCACAAGAGACCCAGTACTTC. Residues: CASSPRTAQETQYF.

This chain uses TRBV5-4 with TRBJ2-1; TRBD2 agrees at 9 bases. Germline V CDR1 and CDR2: SGHNT, YYREEE (reference sequence). Unmatched junction bases numbered 7, after V lost 5 bases and J lost 7 bases. The CDR3 covers 14 residues. The CDR3 here is CASRRLAELNEQFF. The DNA of the CDR3 is TGTGCCAGCAGAAGACTAGCGGAATTAAATGAGCAGTTCTTC.

The rearrangement joins TRBV2 to TRBJ1-1; no clear D gene. V shed 6 bases and J shed 3 bases, with 11 bases lying between them. CDR1 and CDR2 (germline): SNHLY, FYNNEI. The CDR3 runs 13 residues. This CDR3 is CASRTPGYTEAFF. CDR3 coding DNA: TGTGCCAGCAGGACCCCTGGGTACACTGAAGCTTTCTTT.

The J gene is TRBJ2-5, the V gene TRBV11-2, with TRBD1 matching 11 bases. CDR1 and CDR2 (germline): SGHAT, FQNNGV. The CDR3 runs 14 residues. With V trimmed by 5 bases and J by 6 bases, 5 bases remained unmatched. The CDR3: CASSPGTGGQTQYF. CDR3 nucleotides: TGTGCCAGCAGCCCCGGGACAGGGGGGCAGACCCAGTACTTC. Filled out from reference TRBV11-2 and TRBJ2-5, the complete variable domain reads EAGVAQSPRYKIIEKRQSVAFWCNPISGHATLYWYQQILGQGPKLLIQFQNNGVVDDSQLPKDRFSAERLKGVDSTLKIQPAKLEDSAVYLCASSPGTGGQTQYFGPGTRLLVL.

The rearrangement uses TRBV27 and TRBJ2-3, with D possibly TRBD2 on 5 matching bases. CDR3 length equals 15 residues. Germline loops: CDR1 MNHEY, CDR2 SMNVEV (reference sequence). With 10 bases removed from V and 0 bases from J, the gap between germline ends came to 17 bases. CDR3 sequence reads: CATRPDWGSTDTQYF. The CDR3 bases are TGTGCCACCCGTCCGGACTGGGGTAGCACAGATACGCAGTATTTT.

The V gene is TRBV28, the J gene TRBJ2-5; 7 bases are a match to TRBD2. V gave up 6 bases and J gave up 3 bases; unmatched junction bases: 10. The CDR3 sequence is 15 residues long. Per germline, CDR1 MDHEN and CDR2 SYDVKM. CDR3 residues: CASSLSGSGEETQYF. DNA of the CDR3: TGTGCCAGCAGCCTTTCCGGCAGCGGGGAAGAGACCCAGTACTTC.

This clone showed up just a few times. V usage is TRBV28 and J usage is TRBJ2-4; D may correspond to TRBD1 or TRBD2 (5 bases each). Germline CDR1 and CDR2: MDHEN and SYDVKM. V was trimmed by 4 bases and J by 1 base, leaving 14 bases between them. This CDR3 is 16 amino acids long. The CDR3 reads CASSSGALGAKNIQYF. CDR3 in DNA: TGTGCCAGCAGTTCCGGGGCCCTCGGGGCCAAAAACATTCAGTACTTC.

Remarks on this clone: The same CDR3 is also encoded by other DNA sequences in this sample. The J gene is TRBJ2-7, the V gene TRBV30, with D uncertain. This CDR3 is 11 amino acids long. Trimming removed 0 bases from V and 4 bases from J, with 4 bases in between. Germline lookup yields CDR1 GTSNPN and CDR2 SVGIG (reference sequence). DNA for the CDR3: TGTGCCTGGAGTGTCGGTTACGAGCAGTACTTC. The encoded protein is CAWSVGYEQYF.

The V and J genes are TRBV14 and TRBJ1-1, with D uncertain. Per germline, CDR1 SGHDN and CDR2 FVKESK. The CDR3 covers 17 residues. Deletions cut 0 bases from V and 4 bases from J, with 18 bases between. CDR3 amino acids: CASSQDGSERPSTEAFF. The CDR3 coding sequence is TGTGCCAGCAGCCAAGATGGAAGCGAAAGACCGTCCACTGAAGCTTTCTTT.